These 18 T cell receptor beta chains were all obtained from the same sample, sequenced in a study of memory CD4+ T cells and cytomegalovirus serostatus. Measured with immunoSEQ multiplex PCR; TCRdb has only the in-frame clones, and not every one. In the table there are about 53,000 clones, 80% to 90% of which are singletons. The sort gate was single viable CD3+CD4+CD8-CD45RO+ cells for memory CD4+ T cells. What was sequenced was memory CD4+ T cells from blood. The receptors originated from an adult in good health and CMV-seronegative.

The CDR3 region has the DNA TGTGCCAGCAGGCCGGGACCGAACTACGAGCAGTACTTC. Protein: CASRPGPNYEQYF. The chain uses TRBV28 and TRBJ2-7; D might be TRBD1 or TRBD2, each matching 5 bases. The CDR3 totals 13 residues. Trimming pared 6 bases from V and 3 bases from J, leaving 12 bases between. The germline gives CDR1 MDHEN, CDR2 SYDVKM.

The V gene is TRBV5-6, the J gene TRBJ1-4, with D perhaps TRBD1 (6 bases). The CDR3 has 13 amino acids. Looked up from germline, CDR1 is SGHDT and CDR2 is YYEEEE. Trimming took 4 bases from V and 7 from J, leaving 11 bases between them. The CDR3 coding sequence is TGTGCCAGCAGCCTCGGGACACGTGAAAAACTGTTTTTT. Its translation is CASSLGTREKLFF.

CDR3 sequence: CASSLTGGNGYTF. As DNA, the CDR3 is TGTGCCAGCAGTTTAACAGGGGGTAACGGCTACACCTTC. The chain employs TRBV27 and TRBJ1-2; 8 bases match TRBD1. The germline V gene has CDR1 MNHEY and CDR2 SMNVEV (reference sequence). The ends lost 2 bases at V and 8 bases at J; junction bases unmatched: 4. The CDR3 is made up of 13 amino acids.

This clone has more than one count but fewer than ten. The V call is TRBV6-5, the J call TRBJ2-3; 7 positions match TRBD1. V trimming: 2 bases; J trimming: 6 bases; junction bases outside the gene matches: 5. The CDR3 is made up of 14 amino acids. Germline lookup yields CDR1 MNHEY and CDR2 SVGAGI. The CDR3 protein is CASSYEGGIDTQYF. Here the CDR3 DNA reads TGTGCCAGCAGTTACGAAGGGGGCATTGATACGCAGTATTTT.

The chain combines TRBV29-1 with TRBJ2-1; 11 nucleotides line up with TRBD2. CDR1 and CDR2 from the germline V gene are SQVTM and ANQGSEA. The V gene end was trimmed by 7 bases and the J gene end by 5 bases; junction bases not matched to a gene: 7. The CDR3 consists of 14 residues. The CDR3 DNA reads as TGCAGCGCCCCGACTAGCGGGATCGACAATGAGCAGTTCTTC. Encoded protein: CSAPTSGIDNEQFF.

The rearrangement joins TRBV5-1 to TRBJ2-1; perhaps TRBD1 as D (6 bases). The germline V gene encodes CDR1 SGHRS and CDR2 YFSETQ. Trimming pared 3 bases from V and 7 bases from J, leaving 17 bases between. The CDR3 has 15 residues. The CDR3 reads CASSSPTWDMNEQFF. DNA for the CDR3: TGCGCCAGCAGCTCCCCGACCTGGGACATGAATGAGCAGTTCTTC.

The rearrangement uses TRBV7-9 and TRBJ2-3; D may be TRBD2 (6 bases). The CDR3 has 16 amino acids. Between the trimmed V and J ends, which lost 4 bases and 6 bases, there was a span of 20 bases. Germline CDR1 SEHNR, CDR2 FQNEAQ (reference sequence). The CDR3 DNA sequence: TGTGCCAGCAGCTCGAATCCGACATCTAGCGCCGATACGCAGTATTTT. Translated: CASSSNPTSSADTQYF.

The CDR3 here is CASSLDGTVGELFF. In DNA, the CDR3 is TGCGCCAGCAGCTTGGATGGGACGGTCGGGGAGCTGTTTTTT. The chain employs TRBV5-1 and TRBJ2-2, with D possibly called TRBD1 or TRBD2 (5 bases each). V lost 0 bases to trimming and J lost 7 bases, with 10 bases between them. CDR1 is SGHRS and CDR2 is YFSETQ in the germline V gene. The CDR3 extends over 14 amino acids.

The J gene is TRBJ1-2, the V gene TRBV15; D not certain. Germline V gene data show CDR1 as LNHNV and CDR2 as YYDKDF (reference sequence). This CDR3 has 14 residues. Trimming pared 2 bases from V and 4 bases from J, leaving 11 bases between. The CDR3 DNA is TGTGCCACCAGCAGACGGGGTAGTGGCTATGGCTACACCTTC. This encodes CATSRRGSGYGYTF.

The CDR3 region is CASTVFAGGSNEQFF. CDR3 bases: TGCGCCAGCACCGTCTTCGCGGGGGGATCTAATGAGCAGTTCTTC. This chain links TRBV5-1 with TRBJ2-1; TRBD2 matches at 8 bases. V lost 6 bases and J lost 7; bases outside the gene matches: 12. Germline lookup yields CDR1 SGHRS and CDR2 YFSETQ. This CDR3 region has 15 residues.

V gene TRBV28 combines with J gene TRBJ2-7; 7 bases are shared with TRBD1. Germline CDR1 and CDR2: MDHEN and SYDVKM. The CDR3 spans 16 residues. With V trimmed by 6 bases and J by 6 bases, 17 bases remained unmatched. The CDR3 sequence: CASSPDRTNTPFEQYF. The CDR3 DNA reads as TGTGCCAGCAGCCCGGACAGGACGAACACCCCTTTCGAGCAGTACTTC.

The J gene is TRBJ2-1, the V gene TRBV7-9; 9 bases are a match to TRBD2. Germline CDR1 SEHNR, CDR2 FQNEAQ (reference sequence). CDR3 size: 14 residues. V was pared by 5 bases and J by 8 bases, with 7 bases of the junction left unmatched. The CDR3 region has the DNA TGTGCCAGCAGCCTGCGGCGGGAGGGCCATGAGCAGTTCTTC. Amino acids: CASSLRREGHEQFF.

This rearrangement joins TRBV14 to TRBJ2-1; D gene ambiguous. Per germline, CDR1 SGHDN and CDR2 FVKESK. Trimming left V 0 bases short and J 11 bases short, with 11 bases between. The CDR3 loop spans 13 amino acids. The CDR3 here is CASSQDISPKQFF. CDR3 DNA sequence: TGTGCCAGCAGCCAAGATATCAGTCCAAAGCAGTTCTTC.

The chain joins TRBV29-1 to TRBJ1-2, with D possibly matching TRBD1 (6 bases). This CDR3 spans 13 amino acids. The V gene's germline CDR1 is SQVTM and CDR2 ANQGSEA. V gave up 4 bases and J gave up 6 bases, with 15 bases separating them. The CDR3: CSVGGGQKDGYTF. The CDR3 DNA is TGCAGCGTTGGGGGGGGGCAAAAGGATGGCTACACCTTC. Together with reference TRBV29-1 and TRBJ1-2, the CDR3 gives the full variable domain: SAVISQKPSRDICQRGTSLTIQCQVDSQVTMMFWYRQQPGQSLTLIATANQGSEATYESGFVIDKFPISRPNLTFSTLTVSNMSPEDSSIYLCSVGGGQKDGYTFGSGTRLTVV.

The chain recombines TRBV19 with TRBJ2-7; the D call may be TRBD1 or TRBD2 (5 bases each). The CDR3 has 14 amino acids. Looked up from germline, CDR1 is LNHDA and CDR2 is SQIVND (reference sequence). V was pared by 1 base and J by 1 base, with 8 bases between. The CDR3 loop is CASSIGDGSYEQYF. CDR3 bases: TGTGCCAGTAGTATAGGGGACGGTTCCTACGAGCAGTACTTC. Based on the CDR3 plus reference TRBV19 and TRBJ2-7, the full variable domain is DGGITQSPKYLFRKEGQNVTLSCEQNLNHDAMYWYRQDPGQGLRLIYYSQIVNDFQKGDIAEGYSVSREKKESFPLTVTSAQKNPTAFYLCASSIGDGSYEQYFGPGTRLTVT.

V and J are TRBV4-3 and TRBJ2-1; perhaps TRBD1 as D (6 bases). Deletions cut 5 bases from V and 6 bases from J, with 26 bases between. Germline V lookup: CDR1 LGHNA, CDR2 YSLEER. The CDR3 consists of 18 residues. As DNA, the CDR3 is TGCGCCAGCAGCAAACAAGTACAGGGCTCTGGGACCGGCAATGAGCAGTTCTTC. It specifies CASSKQVQGSGTGNEQFF.

This clone was seen just once. This chain uses TRBV5-1 with TRBJ1-5; D possibly corresponds to TRBD1 (5 bases). The V end lost 7 bases, the J end lost 3 bases, and 11 bases lay between the germline ends. The CDR3 totals 13 residues. The germline V gene has CDR1 SGHRS and CDR2 YFSETQ. CDR3 nucleotide sequence: TGCGCCAGCCGTGACAGCCCCAATCAGCCCCAGCATTTT. Translated, it gives CASRDSPNQPQHF.

V is TRBV11-2 and J is TRBJ2-5; D not certain. Germline assignment: CDR1 SGHAT and CDR2 FQNNGV. The CDR3 is 16 residues long. V was cut by 5 bases and J by 0 bases, with 16 bases left in between. CDR3 sequence (DNA): TGTGCCAGCAGCCCCCGCATCTGGAGATACCAAGAGACCCAGTACTTC. This codes for CASSPRIWRYQETQYF.